This T cell receptor (beta chain) was found in a study of blood T cell repertoires in COVID-19. The CDR3 sequence is 14 residues long. Germline CDR1 reads SGHRS; CDR2 reads YFSETQ. V was clipped by 1 base and J by 5 bases, with 10 bases between them. Libraries were prepared by immunoSEQ multiplex PCR; TCRdb keeps only in-frame clonotypes and omits some of them. The sample yields 450,000 to 500,000 clones, approximately 90% seen once. Sequencing was done on a sample of PBMCs or T cells enriched from blood (not recorded which). The sequence derives from a woman aged 60 to 75 who had recovered from COVID-19. The V gene is TRBV5-1, the J gene TRBJ2-1, with D unresolved. The CDR3 sequence is CASSLPLTHNEQFF. CDR3 coding DNA: TGCGCCAGCAGCTTGCCGCTAACTCACAATGAGCAGTTCTTC.